One T cell receptor beta chain is described in this entry. Its antigen remains unknown. The assay was immunoSEQ multiplex PCR, and TCRdb's table has in-frame clones only and misses some. The sample gives around 6,500 clones, about 70% of which show up once; approximately 8.3% is in the top ten. The data were obtained in a study of tumor-infiltrating lymphocytes in localized non-small cell lung cancer. This CDR3 region has 16 residues. CDR1 is SGHVS, CDR2 FQNEAQ, per germline. The V end lost 2 bases, the J end lost 5 bases, and 16 bases lay between the germline ends. General observations from the study: IM1 and IM2 tumors showed no difference in T-cell fraction. Compared with uninvolved lung, tumors showed higher T cell infiltration by TCRbeta sequencing. Available tissue quantity limited TCR sequencing to a patient subset.

Sequenced material: uninvolved lung tissue not adjacent to the tumor. The sequence derives from a human donor with non-small cell lung cancer. The V and J genes are TRBV7-8 and TRBJ1-5; the D gene is possibly TRBD1 (6 bases). This CDR3 reads CASSLSGTGGDQPQHF. The CDR3, as DNA: TGTGCCAGCAGCTTATCCGGGACCGGGGGCGATCAGCCCCAGCATTTT.